This T cell receptor beta chain was documented in a study of a mutant IDH1 vaccine in newly diagnosed glioma. Time point: week 5, during vaccination. Doses consisted of 300 ug of mutant IDH1 20-mer peptide each, paired with topical imiquimod. V gave up 2 bases and J gave up 9 bases, with 14 bases separating them. The CDR3 has 14 amino acids. Per the germline V gene, CDR1 is SEHNR and CDR2 is FQNEAQ (reference sequence). The data were produced by immunoSEQ multiplex PCR, yet TCRdb's version contains in-frame clones alone and is incomplete. The sample comprises around 61,000 clones, approximately 90% of which are singletons, and about 4.6% rests with the top ten. Concerning this clone itself: Its antigen is not known.

The sample here was PBMCs, taken from a glioma patient whose treatment included an IDH1 peptide vaccine. The chain couples TRBV7-9 to TRBJ2-1; no firm D call. The receptor comes from a woman in her thirties or forties with glioma. Written as DNA, the CDR3 is TGTGCCAGCAGCTTAAGCACGGGTCTCCCTGAGCAGTTCTTC. It encodes CASSLSTGLPEQFF.